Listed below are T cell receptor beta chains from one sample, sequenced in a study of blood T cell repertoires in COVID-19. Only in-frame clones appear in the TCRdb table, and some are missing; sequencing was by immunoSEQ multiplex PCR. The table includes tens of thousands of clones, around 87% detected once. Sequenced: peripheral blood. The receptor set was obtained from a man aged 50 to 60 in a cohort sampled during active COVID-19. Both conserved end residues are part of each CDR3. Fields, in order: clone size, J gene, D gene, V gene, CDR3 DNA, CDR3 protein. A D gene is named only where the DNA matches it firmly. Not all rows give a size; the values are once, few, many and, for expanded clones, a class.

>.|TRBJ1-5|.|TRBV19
TGTGCCAGTAGTATGTGGTCGTCAGACAATCAGCCCCAGCATTTT
CASSMWSSDNQPQHF
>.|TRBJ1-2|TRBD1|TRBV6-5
TGTGCCAGCAGCGGGACAGCCATTAACTATGGCTACACCTTC
CASSGTAINYGYTF
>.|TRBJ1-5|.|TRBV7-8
TGTGCCAGCAGCTCTACAGGGTTCTTGCAGCCCCAGCATTTT
CASSSTGFLQPQHF
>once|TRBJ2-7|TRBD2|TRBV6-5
TGTGCCAGCAGTACTAGCGGATACGAGCAGTACTTC
CASSTSGYEQYF
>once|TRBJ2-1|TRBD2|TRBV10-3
TGTGCCATCAGTGAAGAGGCTAGCGGCCCTCCCCCCCTTACAAGCTCCTACAATGAGCAGTTCTTC
CAISEEASGPPPLTSSYNEQFF
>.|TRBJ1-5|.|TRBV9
TGTGCCAGCAGCGTAGGGGGGACAAGAGATCAGCCCCAGCATTTT
CASSVGGTRDQPQHF
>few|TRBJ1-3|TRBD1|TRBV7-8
TGTGCCAGCAGCTTTGGGACAGGGAGTGGAAACACCATATATTTT
CASSFGTGSGNTIYF
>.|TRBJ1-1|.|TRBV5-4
TGTGCCAGCATAAACACCATGAACACTGAAGCTTTCTTT
CASINTMNTEAFF
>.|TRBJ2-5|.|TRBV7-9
TGTGCCAGCAGCTTAGCGGGAGACGAGACCCAGTACTTC
CASSLAGDETQYF
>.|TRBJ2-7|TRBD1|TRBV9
TGTGCCAGCAGCGTGACAGGGAAATCCTACGAGCAGTACTTC
CASSVTGKSYEQYF
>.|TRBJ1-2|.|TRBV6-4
TGTGCCAGCAGTGACGGGCGCAAGGGCTACACCTTC
CASSDGRKGYTF
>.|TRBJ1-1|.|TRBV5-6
TGTGCCAGCAGCTTGTTTGGAGAGAACACTGAAGCTTTCTTT
CASSLFGENTEAFF
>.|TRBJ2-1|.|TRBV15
TGTGCCACCAGCAGACGTTCCGAGTGCGAGCAGTTCTTC
CATSRRSECEQFF
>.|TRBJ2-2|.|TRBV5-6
TGTGCCAGCAGCTTGGTGGACAGTAACACCGGGGAGCTGTTTTTT
CASSLVDSNTGELFF
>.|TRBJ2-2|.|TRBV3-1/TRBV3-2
TGTGCCAGCAGCTGGAGTGGCGGGGAGCTGTTTTTT
CASSWSGGELFF
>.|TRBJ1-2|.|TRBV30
TGTGCCTGGACACTCGCCCCACCAAAAGGCTACACCTTC
CAWTLAPPKGYTF
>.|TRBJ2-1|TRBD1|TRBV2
TGTGCCAGCAGCCGTCGACAGGGGGCGGGGAATGAGCAGTTCTTC
CASSRRQGAGNEQFF
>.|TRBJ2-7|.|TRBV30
TGTGCCTGGAGTGTGGGGGGAAGCTCCTACGAGCAGTACTTC
CAWSVGGSSYEQYF
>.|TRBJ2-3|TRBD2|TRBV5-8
TGTGCCAGCAGCTTCTACGGGACTAGTGGAACAGATACGCAGTATTTT
CASSFYGTSGTDTQYF
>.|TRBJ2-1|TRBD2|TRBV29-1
TGCAGCGTTGATGGACTAGCGGTAGACAATGAGCAGTTCTTC
CSVDGLAVDNEQFF
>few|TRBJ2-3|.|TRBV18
TGTGCCAGCTCACGTCTGACAAGCACAGATACGCAGTATTTT
CASSRLTSTDTQYF
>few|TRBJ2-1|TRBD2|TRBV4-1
TGCGCCAGCAGCCAGGCCCCTAGCGGGGGGGCCTGGGATGAGCAGTTCTTC
CASSQAPSGGAWDEQFF
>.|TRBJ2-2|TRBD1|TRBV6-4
TGTGCCAGAAACCGGGACAGGGGCAGCGGCACCGGGGAGCTGTTTTTT
CARNRDRGSGTGELFF
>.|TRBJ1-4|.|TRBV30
TGTGCCTGGAGTAGAAGGGGTCCAACTAATGAAAAACTGTTTTTT
CAWSRRGPTNEKLFF
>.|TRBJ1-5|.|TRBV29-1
TGCAGCGTGCTGTCAGGGTTAGGTCAGCCCCAGCATTTT
CSVLSGLGQPQHF
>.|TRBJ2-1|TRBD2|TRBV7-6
TGTGCCAGCAGCTTAGTCGCGGGAGGGCCTAGAAATATGTATGAGCAGTTCTTC
CASSLVAGGPRNMYEQFF
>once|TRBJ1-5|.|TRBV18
TGTGCCAGCTCACCCAACCGGGGAAGCAATCAGCCCCAGCATTTT
CASSPNRGSNQPQHF
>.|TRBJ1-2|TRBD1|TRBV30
TGTGCCTGGATTTACCAGACAGGGAGTGGCTACACCTTC
CAWIYQTGSGYTF
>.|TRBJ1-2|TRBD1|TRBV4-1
TGCGCCAGCAGCCACTTACCCGGGACAGGGAGATATGGCTACACCTTC
CASSHLPGTGRYGYTF
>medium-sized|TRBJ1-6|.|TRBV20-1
TGCAGTGCTAGTATACTGGGCAGAGATAATTCACCCCTCCACTTT
CSASILGRDNSPLHF
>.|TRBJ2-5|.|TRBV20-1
TGCAGTGCACAGCAGCAAGAGACCCAGTACTTC
CSAQQQETQYF
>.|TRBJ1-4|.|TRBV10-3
TGTGCCATCAGTGAGTTGGGGCCAACTAATGAAAAACTGTTTTTT
CAISELGPTNEKLFF
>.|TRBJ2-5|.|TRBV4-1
TGCGCCAGCAGCCAAGGATTTGGCGGAGGGGAGACCCAGTACTTC
CASSQGFGGGETQYF
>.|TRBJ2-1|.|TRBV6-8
TGTGCCAGCAGCCCCCCTGAGTTAAATGACAGTCACAATGAGCAGTTCTTC
CASSPPELNDSHNEQFF
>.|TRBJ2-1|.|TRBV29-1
TGCAGCGTTGAAGCCCCAACTAGGGATACCTACAATGAGCAGTTCTTC
CSVEAPTRDTYNEQFF
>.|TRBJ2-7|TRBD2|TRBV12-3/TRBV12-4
TGTGCCAGCAGTTTACGGGGGGGCGAGCAGTACTTC
CASSLRGGEQYF
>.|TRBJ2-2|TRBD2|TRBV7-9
TGTGCCAGCAGCCTTCCCCCGGGAGGGCCCCCCGGGGAGCTGTTTTTT
CASSLPPGGPPGELFF
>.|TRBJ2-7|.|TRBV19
TGTGCCAGTAGTATGGGGGCCGAGCAGTACTTC
CASSMGAEQYF
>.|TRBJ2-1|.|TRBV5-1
TGCGCCAGCAGCTTGGGAACAGCTTTATACAATGAGCAGTTCTTC
CASSLGTALYNEQFF
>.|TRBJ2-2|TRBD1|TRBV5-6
TGTGCCAGCAGCGTGACAGGGCGTGGGAACACCGGGGAGCTGTTTTTT
CASSVTGRGNTGELFF
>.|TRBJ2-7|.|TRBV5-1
TGCGCCAGCAGCTTGGTGGAGGGCCCCTACGAGCAGTACTTC
CASSLVEGPYEQYF
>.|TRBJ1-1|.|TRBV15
TGTGCCACCAGCAGAGCGACAGGTTGGAGAAACACTGAAGCTTTCTTT
CATSRATGWRNTEAFF
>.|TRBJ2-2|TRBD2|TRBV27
TGTGCCAGCAGTTCGCTCCCACGGGGGGGCCTGAACACCGGGGAGCTGTTTTTT
CASSSLPRGGLNTGELFF
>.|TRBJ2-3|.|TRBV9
TGTGCCAGCAGCCCCCTCGGGGGGCTTAGCACAGATACGCAGTATTTT
CASSPLGGLSTDTQYF
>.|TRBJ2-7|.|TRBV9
TGTGCCAGCAGCGTCGACCCCCGACAGGACGTCTACGAGCAGTACTTC
CASSVDPRQDVYEQYF
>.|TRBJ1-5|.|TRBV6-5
TGTGCCAGCTCCCCTCGGAGGAATGATCAGCCCCAGCATTTT
CASSPRRNDQPQHF
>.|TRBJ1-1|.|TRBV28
TGTGCCAGCAGTTTAGCTGCGGGAGGGGGCACTGAAGCTTTCTTT
CASSLAAGGGTEAFF
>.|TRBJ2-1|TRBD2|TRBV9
TGTGCCAGCAGCCCTGGCGGGGGACTCTACAATGAGCAGTTCTTC
CASSPGGGLYNEQFF
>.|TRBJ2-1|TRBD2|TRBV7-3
TGTGCCAGCAGCATGGGACTACTCAACAATGAGCAGTTCTTC
CASSMGLLNNEQFF
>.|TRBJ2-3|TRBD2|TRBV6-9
TGTGCCAGCACCCTACGGGGAGCGGGAGCAGCAGATACGCAGTATTTT
CASTLRGAGAADTQYF
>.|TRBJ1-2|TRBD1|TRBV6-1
TGTGCCAGCAGTGAGAGACCGGGACAGGGACACGGCTACACCTTC
CASSERPGQGHGYTF
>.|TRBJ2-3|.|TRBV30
TGTGCCTGGATGGTCGGGGGCACAGATACGCAGTATTTT
CAWMVGGTDTQYF
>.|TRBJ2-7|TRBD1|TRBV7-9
TGTGCCAGCAGCCGAATTGACAGGGTGGACAACGAGCAGTACTTC
CASSRIDRVDNEQYF
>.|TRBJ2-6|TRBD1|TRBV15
TGTGCCACCAGCAGAGTGACAGGGTCTGGGGCCAACGTCCTGACTTTC
CATSRVTGSGANVLTF